These 6 T cell receptor beta chains were all obtained from the same sample, sequenced in a study of glioma-infiltrating T cells. Using RNA template, CDR3s of TCR alpha and beta were amplified with iRepertoire arm-PCR. TCRdb independently ran MiXCR on the multiplex PCR reads; one entry per CDR3 protein. The sample shows 3,000 to 4,000 distinct CDR3 sequences, 17% of them seen only once. Sample: glioma tissue, nonneoplastic brain tissue, or PBMCs (not recorded which). The receptors shown here come from a human donor with low-grade glioma or glioblastoma, undergoing nonglioma brain surgery, or in good health (not recorded which).

This clonotype is medium-sized by share. The genes are TRBV6-1 and TRBJ2-3, with 7 bases fitting TRBD2. The V segment lost 8 bases and the J segment 7 bases; nucleotides outside the gene matches: 3. The CDR3 runs to 11 residues. Looked up from germline, CDR1 is MNHNS and CDR2 is SASEGT. Here the CDR3 reads CASQGGYTQYF. In DNA form, the CDR3 reads TGTGCCAGCCAGGGAGGGTATACGCAGTATTTT.

The chain is built from TRBV11-2 and TRBJ1-1, with D unclear. The germline CDR1 and CDR2 sequences are SGHAT and FQNNGV. This CDR3 has 14 amino acids. Trimming cost V 0 bases and J 4 bases, with 9 bases left between them. The CDR3 loop is CASSLEHPGTEAFF. DNA of the CDR3: TGTGCCAGCAGCTTAGAACACCCGGGCACTGAAGCTTTCTTT.

Regarding this clonotype: A much larger clone lies a single base off, so this may be a read error. The rearrangement uses TRBV2 and TRBJ1-6, with unresolved D. Germline CDR1 SNHLY, CDR2 FYNNEI. The CDR3 contains 12 residues. The CDR3 here is CAGSVPNSPLHF. The CDR3 DNA reads TGTGCCGGCAGTGTACCGAATTCACCCCTCCACTTT. Complete variable domain (other parts from reference TRBV2 and TRBJ1-6): EPEVTQTPSHQVTQMGQEVILRCVPISNHLYFYWYRQILGQKVEFLVSFYNNEISEKSEIFDDQFSVERPDGSNFTLKIRSTKLEDSAMYFCAGSVPNSPLHFGNGTRLTVT.

This clonotype came up many times. The V and J genes are TRBV2 and TRBJ2-3; D is unresolved. This CDR3 comprises 11 residues. The V end was cut by 6 bases, the J end by 6 bases, with 7 bases between. Germline V gene lookup returns CDR1 SNHLY and CDR2 FYNNEI. This CDR3 reads CASRTGDTQYF. The CDR3 DNA sequence: TGTGCCAGCAGGACCGGGGATACGCAGTATTTT.

This clonotype counts as medium-sized. The chain is built from TRBV15 and TRBJ2-3; D is unresolved. V dropped 7 bases and J dropped 1 base, with 9 bases sitting between them. The CDR3 consists of 13 residues. Germline assignment: CDR1 LNHNV and CDR2 YYDKDF (reference sequence). CDR3 in DNA: TGTGCCACCAAAAGGGCAGGCACAGATACGCAGTATTTT. It is translated as CATKRAGTDTQYF.

This clonotype was counted between two and nine times. This chain uses TRBV29-1 with TRBJ1-2, with D maybe TRBD1 (5 bases). Trimming pared 2 bases from V and 4 bases from J, leaving 8 bases between. From germline, CDR1 is SQVTM and CDR2 ANQGSEA. The CDR3 is 12 residues long. The CDR3 DNA follows: TGCAGCGTTGAATGGGGGGGCTATGGCTACACCTTC. Amino acids: CSVEWGGYGYTF.